These 2 T cell receptor beta chains came from one sample sequenced in a study of blood T cells in healthy people across ages. Alongside a J-beta primer mix, a sample-barcoded 5' primer served in a second PCR lasting roughly 6 to 12 cycles. TCRdb fed the 5' RACE reads into MiXCR, producing one record per CDR3 protein. The repertoire holds roughly 680,000 distinct CDR3 sequences, over 45% seen once, with 25% to 35% in the top ten. The sequencing sample was made of blood. The receptors stem from a woman aged 60-75 years in good health.

The gene calls are TRBV6-4 and TRBJ2-2; D perhaps matches TRBD2 (5 bases). Per germline, CDR1 MRHNA and CDR2 SNTAGT. V lost 11 bases, J lost 2 bases, and 18 bases lay in between. The CDR3 sequence is 15 residues long. CDR3 amino acids: CAGLKLGVNTGELFF. The DNA of the CDR3 is TGTGCCGGCCTAAAACTCGGGGTTAACACCGGGGAGCTGTTTTTT.

The J gene is TRBJ2-1, the V gene TRBV20-1; perhaps TRBD2 as D (6 bases). Germline lookup yields CDR1 DFQATT and CDR2 SNEGSKA (reference sequence). V lost 2 bases and J lost 4, with 15 bases in between. The CDR3 contains 15 residues. The CDR3 region has the DNA TGCAGTGCTAGACGACGCGATAGCGGATACAATGAGCAGTTCTTC. This encodes CSARRRDSGYNEQFF.